The clone carrying this TCR beta chain was detected ten times or more. This record belongs to a study of blood T cells in healthy people across ages. The wider study: Template-switching capture recovered about one barcoded beta molecule per two T cells.

The authors ran a second PCR of roughly 6 to 11 cycles using a sample-barcoded 5' primer and a J-beta primer mix. Each CDR3 protein is one row after TCRdb ran MiXCR on the 5' RACE reads. The profile covers more than 750,000 distinct CDR3 sequences, with 25% to 35% appearing a single time and more than 8.5% taken by the ten largest. This CDR3 spans 15 amino acids. With 1 base clipped from V and 5 bases from J, the junction kept 2 bases outside the gene matches. The germline V gene encodes CDR1 SGHKS and CDR2 YYEKEE (reference sequence). These data also featured in a second study, about T cells of mothers and their children. That paper states: Over 8 million TCR beta CDR3 reads were obtained from each mother, and roughly 3 million from each child.

This chain connects TRBV5-5 to TRBJ2-1; 11 nucleotides align to TRBD1. This clonotype was obtained from a woman between 35 and 50 years old in good health. Sequenced sample: blood. The CDR3 sequence: CASSLSGQGDNEQFF. The CDR3 DNA reads as TGTGCCAGCAGCTTGTCGGGACAGGGGGACAATGAGCAGTTCTTC.